This is a list of T cell receptor beta chains from one sample in a study of T-cell reconstitution after alpha-beta-depleted transplantation in children. TCRdb analysed the PCR reads with MiXCR anew, one entry per CDR3 protein. Among some 350,000 distinct CDR3 sequences listed, 10% were seen once. The material sequenced was PBMCs from the stem cell graft donor, taken from the stem cell graft. The receptors were sampled from a human donor who donated a stem cell graft to a child with acute lymphoblastic leukemia. The CDR3 runs from the conserved cysteine through the conserved F or W. The D gene is left open where the match is weak. Not all rows give a size; the values are once, few, many and, for expanded clones, a class.

16 | many | TRBJ2-7 | . | TRBV6-2/TRBV6-3 | CASSPTVGDYSYEQYF | TGTGCCAGCAGTCCCACAGTCGGGGATTACTCCTACGAGCAGTACTTC
15 | . | TRBJ2-1 | . | TRBV4-1 | CASSQEAAVYNEQFF | TGCGCCAGCAGCCAAGAGGCCGCGGTTTACAATGAGCAGTTCTTC
15 | many | TRBJ2-1 | . | TRBV5-5 | CASSLYRDHYNEQFF | TGTGCCAGCAGCTTGTACCGGGACCACTACAATGAGCAGTTCTTC
17 | . | TRBJ2-7 | TRBD1 | TRBV2 | CASRGLGEGQDYYEQYF | TGTGCCAGCAGAGGTTTGGGTGAGGGACAGGACTACTACGAGCAGTACTTC
17 | . | TRBJ2-7 | . | TRBV11-2 | CASSLDGGGDRAYEQYF | TGTGCCAGCAGCTTAGATGGGGGAGGGGACAGAGCCTACGAGCAGTACTTC
15 | few | TRBJ1-1 | . | TRBV5-1 | CASSFREGENTEAFF | TGCGCCAGCAGCTTTAGGGAGGGAGAGAACACTGAAGCTTTCTTT
15 | . | TRBJ1-6 | TRBD1 | TRBV28 | CASSPRTGDNSPLHF | TGTGCCAGCAGTCCGAGGACAGGGGATAATTCACCCCTCCACTTT
14 | . | TRBJ1-4 | TRBD1 | TRBV6-1 | CASNLGTGPEKLFF | TGTGCCAGCAACTTAGGGACAGGGCCTGAAAAACTGTTTTTT
15 | few | TRBJ2-1 | . | TRBV5-1 | CASSFWGVSYNEQFF | TGCGCCAGCAGCTTTTGGGGAGTCTCCTACAATGAGCAGTTCTTC
16 | many | TRBJ2-2 | . | TRBV7-2 | CASSLAIGGYTGELFF | TGTGCCAGCAGCTTAGCGATCGGCGGGTACACCGGGGAGCTGTTTTTT
14 | few | TRBJ2-5 | TRBD2 | TRBV9 | CASSVRTSGETQYF | TGTGCCAGCAGCGTAAGGACTAGCGGGGAGACCCAGTACTTC
14 | . | TRBJ1-2 | . | TRBV28 | CASSPSPVYYGYTF | TGTGCCAGCAGTCCTTCCCCCGTGTACTATGGCTACACCTTC
19 | . | TRBJ2-1 | TRBD2 | TRBV4-1 | CASSQSFLAGGPPYNEQFF | TGCGCCAGCAGCCAATCCTTTCTAGCGGGAGGGCCCCCCTACAATGAGCAGTTCTTC
14 | few | TRBJ2-3 | TRBD1 | TRBV9 | CASSGGQGANTQYF | TGTGCCAGCAGCGGGGGACAGGGGGCTAATACGCAGTATTTT